Each of the 8 T cell receptor beta chains below was sequenced from the same sample in a study of blood T cell repertoires in COVID-19. TCRdb's copy holds only in-frame clones and misses some; the assay was immunoSEQ multiplex PCR. Counted here are approximately 120,000 clones, around 81% occurring once; the ten biggest clones make up 3.5% to 4%. Sequenced material: peripheral blood. These TCRs come from a woman aged 50 to 60 with acute or convalescent COVID-19.

The V gene is TRBV27, the J gene TRBJ2-1, with 10 bases that match TRBD1. V shed 4 bases, J shed 7 bases, and the junction held 13 bases outside the gene matches. This CDR3 is 17 amino acids long. The germline CDR1 and CDR2 sequences are MNHEY and SMNVEV (reference sequence). CDR3 in DNA: TGTGCCAGCAGTTCCACTCTCCGACAGGGGGCGCGTAATGAGCAGTTCTTC. Its translation: CASSSTLRQGARNEQFF.

The chain combines TRBV12-3 or TRBV12-4 with TRBJ1-2; no definite D call. CDR3 length: 12 amino acids. The V end lost 3 bases, the J end lost 8 bases, and 10 bases lay between the germline ends. This CDR3 is CASSFGDGGYTF. For the CDR3, the DNA is TGTGCCAGCAGTTTTGGAGACGGGGGCTACACCTTC.

The rearrangement links TRBV29-1 to TRBJ2-1; no definite D call. The germline CDR1 and CDR2 sequences are SQVTM and ANQGSEA. The V end was cut by 1 base, the J end by 8 bases, with 15 bases between. This CDR3 has 14 amino acids. The CDR3, as DNA: TGCAGCGTTGAAGCCCGCCCCCAGGTCGATGAGCAGTTCTTC. Its translation: CSVEARPQVDEQFF.

The chain has TRBV10-2 and TRBJ2-7; 9 bases match TRBD1. From germline, CDR1 is WSHSY and CDR2 SAAADI. The CDR3 spans 19 residues. V lost 0 bases and J lost 0; bases outside the gene matches: 12. The CDR3 nucleotides are TGCGCCAGCAGTGAGTCATGGGACAGGGCCATTAGCTTCTCCTACGAGCAGTACTTC. It encodes CASSESWDRAISFSYEQYF.

This clone has more than one count but fewer than ten. The V and J genes are TRBV24-1 and TRBJ2-5, with D possibly matching TRBD2 (6 bases). Trimming left V 4 bases short and J 5 bases short, with 13 bases between. The CDR3 runs to 14 residues. Looked up from germline, CDR1 is KGHDR and CDR2 is SFDVKD. CDR3 sequence: CATSDAAGGETQYF. Here the CDR3 DNA reads TGTGCCACCAGTGACGCAGCGGGCGGGGAGACCCAGTACTTC.

The V call is TRBV6-5, the J call TRBJ2-7, with D perhaps TRBD1 (6 bases). V lost 6 bases to trimming and J lost 2 bases, with 14 bases between them. The germline CDR1 and CDR2 sequences are MNHEY and SVGAGI. CDR3 size: 14 residues. Written as DNA, the CDR3 is TGTGCCAGCAGCCTAGACAGGTCTCCCTACGAGCAGTACTTC. Translated: CASSLDRSPYEQYF.

The sample holds one count of this clone. The genes are TRBV6-5 and TRBJ1-5; D possibly corresponds to TRBD1 (6 bases). The germline CDR1 and CDR2 sequences are MNHEY and SVGAGI. CDR3 length equals 15 residues. Trimming stripped 5 bases from V and 4 bases from J, with 15 bases between. The CDR3 DNA follows: TGTGCCAGCAGTAGACAAAGGGGGGGGAATCAGCCCCAGCATTTT. Translated, it gives CASSRQRGGNQPQHF.

The V and J genes are TRBV7-9 and TRBJ1-1, with D perhaps matching TRBD1 (6 bases). Trimming cost V 6 bases and J 4 bases, with 18 bases left between them. The CDR3 covers 15 residues. Germline CDR1 and CDR2: SEHNR and FQNEAQ (reference sequence). The CDR3 sequence: CASSSFRGSFTEAFF. CDR3 in DNA: TGTGCCAGCAGTTCCTTCAGGGGTTCCTTCACTGAAGCTTTCTTT.